The 2 T cell receptor beta chains listed next were all sequenced from one sample in a study of Tregs in tolerant kidney transplant recipients. The table came from immunoSEQ multiplex PCR; TCRdb's copy has only in-frame clones and leaves some out. Its listing shows roughly 53,000 clones. Sequenced material: CD4+ T cells from blood, taken before the transplant. Receptor source: a human donor who received a combined kidney and bone marrow transplant.

CDR3 DNA, as far as it was read: TGTGCCAGTAGAAAAACGGGACTAGCGGCACCCAGCTCCTACAATGAG. Encoded protein: CASRKTGLAAPSSYNE. The complete CDR3 protein is CASRKTGLAAPSSYNEQFF. This sequence joins TRBV19 and TRBJ2-1, with 11 bases fitting TRBD2. The read falls 3 residues short of the CDR3 end, and the missing part is taken from the germline J gene. CDR3 size: 19 residues. With 6 bases clipped from V and 0 bases from J, the junction kept 13 bases outside the gene matches. CDR1 and CDR2 from the germline V gene are LNHDA and SQIVND (reference sequence).

In regard to this clone: The read ends 3 residues before the CDR3 terminus; that terminus is restored from the germline J gene. This chain uses TRBV18 with TRBJ2-7; D perhaps matches TRBD1 (6 bases). Trimming removed 3 bases at V and 0 bases at J, with 12 bases between. The V gene's germline CDR1 is KGHSH and CDR2 LQKENI. This CDR3 region has 15 residues. The covered CDR3 bases are TGTGCCAGCTCACCTCGGCAGGGGCACTCCTACGAG. Amino acid sequence: CASSPRQGHSYE. The entire CDR3 reads CASSPRQGHSYEQYF.